The 7 T cell receptor beta chains in this list originate from one sample, sequenced in a study of blood T cell repertoires in COVID-19. Profiling relied on immunoSEQ multiplex PCR, and the TCRdb table lists in-frame clones only, not all of them. The sample records about 360,000 clones, over 65% being singletons. Source material: peripheral blood. Receptors were obtained from a human donor with acute or convalescent COVID-19. The donor label of this sample is uncertain.

The table lists this clone with a few counts. The chain is built from TRBV28 and TRBJ1-4; D unclear. The germline V gene has CDR1 MDHEN and CDR2 SYDVKM. This CDR3 spans 13 amino acids. Trimming shortened V by 6 bases and J by 7 bases, and 12 bases separated the two germline ends. CDR3 amino acids: CASRRGLGEKLFF. CDR3 sequence (DNA): TGTGCCAGCAGAAGAGGCTTAGGTGAAAAACTGTTTTTT.

This chain joins TRBV3-1 (or the pseudogene TRBV3-2) and TRBJ2-4, with a tentative D call TRBD2 (6 bases). Trimming stripped 3 bases from V and 6 bases from J, with 12 bases between. The CDR3 is made up of 14 amino acids. Germline assignment: CDR1 LGHDT and CDR2 YNNKEL (reference sequence). The CDR3 nucleotides read TGTGCCAGCAGCCAGGGTGCGGAGGGAAACATTCAGTACTTC. Translating it yields CASSQGAEGNIQYF.

The chain uses TRBV2 and TRBJ2-1; D is undetermined. CDR1 is SNHLY, CDR2 FYNNEI, per germline. The CDR3 is made up of 13 amino acids. The germline V and J ends were trimmed by 5 bases and 3 bases, with 8 bases remaining between them. The CDR3 coding sequence is TGTGCCAGCAGTCTCGAGCACTACAATGAGCAGTTCTTC. The encoded protein is CASSLEHYNEQFF. The full variable domain, rest sourced from reference TRBV2 and TRBJ2-1, is EPEVTQTPSHQVTQMGQEVILRCVPISNHLYFYWYRQILGQKVEFLVSFYNNEISEKSEIFDDQFSVERPDGSNFTLKIRSTKLEDSAMYFCASSLEHYNEQFFGPGTRLTVL.

The rearrangement joins TRBV4-1 to TRBJ1-2; D is ambiguous. With 3 bases removed from V and 6 bases from J, the gap between germline ends came to 14 bases. This CDR3 has 14 residues. The germline V gene encodes CDR1 MGHRA and CDR2 YSYEKL. CDR3 nucleotide sequence: TGCGCCAGCAGCCAGAGTAACCGGGAGAATGGCTACACCTTC. Its translation: CASSQSNRENGYTF.

The chain employs TRBV10-2 and TRBJ1-2; TRBD1 might be the D (6 bases). Trimming cost V 5 bases and J 7 bases, with 14 bases left between them. This CDR3 has 13 amino acids. Germline CDR1 WSHSY, CDR2 SAAADI. CDR3 loop: CASSPGVIRGYTF. CDR3 DNA: TGCGCCAGCAGTCCAGGGGTAATACGTGGCTACACCTTC.

The rearrangement links TRBV2 to TRBJ1-2; 9 nucleotides match TRBD1. Trimming cost V 2 bases and J 8 bases; bases outside gene matches: 6. The CDR3 sequence is 14 residues long. The V gene's germline CDR1 is SNHLY and CDR2 FYNNEI. CDR3 sequence (DNA): TGTGCCAGCAGTGAACCAGGGACAGGGAGGGGCTACACCTTC. Protein product: CASSEPGTGRGYTF.

The V call is TRBV9, the J call TRBJ2-3; no clear D gene. Germline-derived CDR1 and CDR2 are SGDLS and YYNGEE. The CDR3 length is 15 residues. V dropped 3 bases and J dropped 1 base, with 12 bases sitting between them. The CDR3 is CASSAASVGTDTQYF. CDR3 nucleotides: TGTGCCAGCAGCGCCGCTAGTGTCGGCACAGATACGCAGTATTTT.